A single sample is the source of the 8 T cell receptor beta chains below, sequenced in a study of CD8+CD57+ T cells in acquired aplastic anemia. Genomic DNA templated the TCR beta VDJ and CDR3 profiling. TCRdb recomputed calls from the reads with MiXCR, one row per CDR3 protein. The profile shows 400,000 to 450,000 distinct CDR3 sequences, approximately 70% of them singletons. The sequenced sample was sorted CD4+, CD8+, or CD8+CD57+ T cells (not recorded which) from PBMCs. The receptors stem from a human donor in good health, serving as a control.

A remark on this clonotype: A read error may account for a junction end that differs from germline. V is TRBV9 and J is TRBJ2-3, with TRBD1 matching over 7 bases. CDR1 SGDLS and CDR2 YYNGEE come from the germline V gene. This CDR3 contains 14 residues. Here the CDR3 DNA reads TGTGCCAGCAGCCGGGTGGGGGACAGAGATACGCGGAATTTT. Encoded protein: CASSRVGDRDTRNF.

Written as DNA, the CDR3 is TGCGCCAGCAGTTTTGGCTCGACCACTGAAGCTTTCTTT. Encoded protein: CASSFGSTTEAFF. This rearrangement joins TRBV5-1 to TRBJ1-1; no clear D. This CDR3 comprises 13 residues. V shed 5 bases and J shed 4 bases, with 12 bases lying between them. CDR1 and CDR2 from the germline V gene are SGHRS and YFSETQ.

J is TRBJ1-6 and V is TRBV10-3; D call uncertain. The V gene lost 6 bases and the J gene lost 8 bases, with 14 bases spanning the gap. The CDR3 runs 14 residues. The germline V gene has CDR1 ENHRY and CDR2 SYGVKD. DNA of the CDR3: TGTGCCATCAGGAGAGGGCGGAATGATTCACCCCTCCACTTT. This codes for CAIRRGRNDSPLHF.

As to this clonotype: The junction departs from the called germline gene at one end, perhaps through a read error. The genes are TRBV5-1 and TRBJ1-6; no clear D. There are 12 residues in the CDR3. CDR1 SGHRS and CDR2 YFSETQ come from the germline V gene. The DNA of the CDR3 is TGTGCCAGCAGCCAAGATGAATTCACCCTCCACTTT. It codes for CASSQDEFTLHF.

This clonotype was recorded at least ten times. V and J are TRBV7-2 and TRBJ2-3; TRBD2 matches 9 bases. With V trimmed by 1 base and J by 5 bases, 7 bases remained unmatched. The CDR3 is 16 amino acids. In germline, CDR1 is SGHTA, CDR2 FQGNSA. CDR3 residues: CASSLVGGGAVDTQYF. CDR3 sequence (DNA): TGTGCCAGCAGCTTAGTAGGCGGGGGGGCAGTAGATACGCAGTATTTT.

J is TRBJ1-5 and V is TRBV29-1; 9 bases align to TRBD1. Germline V gene sequence: CDR1 SQVTM, CDR2 ANQGSEA. The CDR3 sequence is 14 residues long. The CDR3 DNA reads as TGCAGTGTCACTCGCGGGACAGGGCTTCAGCCGGAGCATTTT. Residues: CSVTRGTGLQPEHF.

This clonotype was seen repeatedly, ten times or more. The rearrangement links TRBV9 to TRBJ2-2; 7 bases map to TRBD2. The junction had 2 bases not matched to a gene; V was cut back by 0 bases and J by 3 bases. The CDR3 is 15 residues long. Germline lookup yields CDR1 SGDLS and CDR2 YYNGEE. CDR3 sequence (DNA): TGTGCCAGCAGCGTAGGCCGGGGGGACACCGGGGAGCTGTTTTTT. It encodes CASSVGRGDTGELFF.

With respect to this clonotype: Germline is not matched at one junction end, which may reflect a read error. This chain joins TRBV7-2 and TRBJ2-6; TRBD2 might be the D (6 bases). This CDR3 has 15 residues. Germline V CDR1 and CDR2: SGHTA, FQGNSA. CDR3 bases: TGTGCCACCAGCTTTGGTGGGACTGGGGCCAACTTCCGGACTTTC. This codes for CATSFGGTGANFRTF.